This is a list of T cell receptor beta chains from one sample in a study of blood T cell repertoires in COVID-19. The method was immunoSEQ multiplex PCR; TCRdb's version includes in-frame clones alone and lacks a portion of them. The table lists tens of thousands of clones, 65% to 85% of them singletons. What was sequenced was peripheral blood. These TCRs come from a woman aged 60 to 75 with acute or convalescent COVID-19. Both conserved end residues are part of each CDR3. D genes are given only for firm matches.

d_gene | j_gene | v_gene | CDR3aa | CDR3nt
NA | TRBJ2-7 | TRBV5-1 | CASRHVAGDGYEQYF | TGCGCCAGCAGACACGTCGCAGGGGACGGCTACGAGCAGTACTTC
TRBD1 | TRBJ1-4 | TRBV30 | CAWGQGTSGEKLFF | TGTGCCTGGGGACAGGGGACGTCCGGTGAAAAACTGTTTTTT
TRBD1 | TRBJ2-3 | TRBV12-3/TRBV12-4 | CASSPGTGDTQYF | TGTGCCAGCAGCCCCGGGACAGGTGATACGCAGTATTTT
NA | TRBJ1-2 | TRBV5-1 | CASTPLEANYGYTF | TGCGCCAGCACCCCCCTCGAGGCTAACTATGGCTACACCTTC
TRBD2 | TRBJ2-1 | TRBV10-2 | CASSVGLAGNEQFF | TGCGCCAGCAGTGTGGGACTAGCGGGAAATGAGCAGTTCTTC
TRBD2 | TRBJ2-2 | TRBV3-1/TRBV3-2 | CASTLGGVNTGELFF | TGTGCCAGCACCCTGGGAGGGGTAAACACCGGGGAGCTGTTTTTT
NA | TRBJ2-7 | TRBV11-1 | CASSTPSAQKFNEQYF | TGTGCCAGCAGCACCCCCTCGGCACAGAAGTTTAACGAGCAGTACTTC
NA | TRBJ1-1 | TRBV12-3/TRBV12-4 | CASSWTQGKAFF | TGTGCCAGCAGTTGGACACAGGGTAAAGCTTTCTTT
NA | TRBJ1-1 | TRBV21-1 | CASSKRGDRGYNTEAFF | TGTGCCAGCAGCAAAAGGGGGGACAGGGGGTACAACACTGAAGCTTTCTTT
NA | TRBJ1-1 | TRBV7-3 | CASSSSTNRNTEAFF | TGTGCCAGCAGCTCCTCAACAAACAGAAACACTGAAGCTTTCTTT